This T cell receptor (beta chain) emerged from a study of CD8+ T cells in alopecia areata. Isolated RNA was reverse transcribed into cDNA used as the sequencing template. TCRdb keeps only in-frame clones here, not all; method: immunoSEQ multiplex PCR. The sample lists approximately 110,000 clones; around 54% were seen once. This clone occurred a few times. Germline V gene data show CDR1 as SGHRS and CDR2 as YFSETQ. The CDR3 extends over 14 amino acids. Germline trimming cut 4 bases from V and 2 bases from J; bases unmatched to any gene: 5. Treatment here: oral pan-JAK inhibitor, 5-10 mg twice daily. This receptor was obtained from a human donor with alopecia areata. The specimen was CD4+ T cells sorted from blood, collected at week 24, from a patient treated with tofacitinib. The chain has TRBV5-1 and TRBJ2-5, with 7 bases matching TRBD2. CDR3 DNA sequence: TGCGCCAGCAGCCCCGGACTAGATCAAGAGACCCAGTACTTC. Residues: CASSPGLDQETQYF. The whole variable domain, filled in from reference TRBV5-1 and TRBJ2-5, reads KAGVTQTPRYLIKTRGQQVTLSCSPISGHRSVSWYQQTPGQGLQFLFEYFSETQRNKGNFPGRFSGRQFSNSRSEMNVSTLELGDSALYLCASSPGLDQETQYFGPGTRLLVL.